The next 20 T cell receptor beta chains were all read from a single sample in a study of blood T cell repertoires in COVID-19. Clones were sequenced by immunoSEQ multiplex PCR, and TCRdb holds only the in-frame ones, with some missing. In the table there are around 160,000 clones, more than 70% of which are singletons. Material for sequencing was peripheral blood. These receptors were taken from a man in his sixties with active or convalescent COVID-19.

The chain combines TRBV18 with TRBJ2-7; unclear D gene. Between the trimmed V and J ends, which lost 0 bases and 3 bases, there was a span of 12 bases. This CDR3 comprises 15 residues. Germline V gene data show CDR1 as KGHSH and CDR2 as LQKENI. As DNA, the CDR3 is TGTGCCAGCTCACCACCCTCGCTAGGAGACTACGAGCAGTACTTC. Translation: CASSPPSLGDYEQYF.

The chain links TRBV6-1 to TRBJ1-6; D perhaps matches TRBD1 (6 bases). CDR3 length equals 14 residues. V dropped 3 bases and J dropped 9 bases, with 12 bases sitting between them. Germline CDR1 is MNHNS and CDR2 is SASEGT. The CDR3 coding sequence is TGTGCCAGCAGTGAGGCACAGGGCGGTTCACCCCTCCACTTT. Protein product: CASSEAQGGSPLHF.

V and J are TRBV5-5 and TRBJ2-7; no clear D gene. The germline V gene has CDR1 SGHKS and CDR2 YYEKEE (reference sequence). V lost 4 bases and J lost 7, with 12 bases in between. CDR3 length equals 12 residues. The CDR3 DNA follows: TGTGCCAGCAGCCCCGTCCCCTTTGAGCAGTACTTC. Amino acid sequence: CASSPVPFEQYF.

The chain couples TRBV28 to TRBJ1-3; TRBD1 matches at 8 bases. Germline trimming cut 6 bases from V and 0 bases from J; bases unmatched to any gene: 4. In germline, CDR1 is MDHEN, CDR2 SYDVKM. This CDR3 is built from 15 residues. In DNA form, the CDR3 reads TGTGCCAGCAGCTGGGACAGGAGCTCTGGAAACACCATATATTTT. Residues: CASSWDRSSGNTIYF.

Only a few counts were recorded for this clone. The rearrangement joins TRBV15 to TRBJ1-4; unclear D gene. Germline assignment: CDR1 LNHNV and CDR2 YYDKDF (reference sequence). V lost 0 bases, J lost 7 bases, and 6 bases lay in between. The CDR3 has 13 residues. The CDR3 coding sequence is TGTGCCACCAGCAGAGACCCAATTGAAAAACTGTTTTTT. Translation: CATSRDPIEKLFF.

This clone was seen more than once but under ten times. The chain employs TRBV21-1 and TRBJ2-7; TRBD1 was called by the table and not checked on the DNA. TRBV21-1 counts as a pseudogene. The CDR3 runs 16 residues. The CDR3 region has the DNA TGTGCCAGCAGCAAAGCGCAATCGCACAGGACCTACGAGCAGTACTTC. It yields the protein CASSKAQSHRTYEQYF.

V and J are TRBV6-1 and TRBJ1-6; TRBD1 might be the D (5 bases). Trimming shortened V by 0 bases and J by 2 bases, and 11 bases separated the two germline ends. CDR1 is MNHNS and CDR2 is SASEGT in the germline V gene. This CDR3 has 17 amino acids. The CDR3 here is CASSEAWTQAYNSPLHF. The CDR3 DNA is TGTGCCAGCAGTGAAGCGTGGACACAAGCCTATAATTCACCCCTCCACTTT.

The chain couples TRBV15 to TRBJ2-1; 10 nucleotides agree with TRBD1. The CDR3 spans 15 residues. With V trimmed by 6 bases and J by 5 bases, 7 bases remained unmatched. Germline V gene data show CDR1 as LNHNV and CDR2 as YYDKDF (reference sequence). The CDR3 spells CATREDRGPNNEQFF. The CDR3 nucleotides are TGTGCCACCAGGGAAGACAGGGGGCCCAACAATGAGCAGTTCTTC. Filled out from reference TRBV15 and TRBJ2-1, the complete variable domain reads DAMVIQNPRYQVTQFGKPVTLSCSQTLNHNVMYWYQQKSSQAPKLLFHYYDKDFNNEADTPDNFQSRRPNTSFCFLDIRSPGLGDTAMYLCATREDRGPNNEQFFGPGTRLTVL.

The rearrangement uses TRBV12-3 or TRBV12-4 and TRBJ1-4, with a tentative D call TRBD1 (6 bases). The CDR3 totals 13 residues. Between the trimmed V and J ends, which lost 6 bases and 8 bases, there was a span of 13 bases. CDR3 nucleotide sequence: TGTGCCAGCAGCCTAGGGACACCCGAAAAACTGTTTTTT. Its translation is CASSLGTPEKLFF.

The CDR3 spells CASSLVEGISGAEAFF. The CDR3 coding sequence is TGCGCCAGCAGCCTGGTTGAGGGGATAAGCGGGGCTGAAGCTTTCTTT. The V and J genes are TRBV5-1 and TRBJ1-1, with D possibly being TRBD1 (5 bases). V lost 4 bases and J lost 6, with 22 bases in between. Germline CDR1 is SGHRS and CDR2 is YFSETQ. CDR3 length: 16 amino acids.

The chain employs TRBV10-3 and TRBJ1-6; no firm D call. The length of the CDR3 is 12 residues. Germline CDR1 is ENHRY and CDR2 is SYGVKD. The CDR3, as DNA: TGTGTCTCCCGAGACGCGGCGTCGCCCCTCCACTTT. Its protein is CVSRDAASPLHF.

The chain joins TRBV3-1 (or the pseudogene TRBV3-2) to TRBJ2-1; 16 nucleotides line up with TRBD2. This CDR3 has 20 residues. V dropped 5 bases and J dropped 4; count of bases not matched to a gene: 14. Per germline, CDR1 LGHDT and CDR2 YNNKEL (reference sequence). Here the CDR3 reads CASSSPGTSGRGVRYNEQFF. The DNA of the CDR3 is TGTGCCAGCAGCTCCCCAGGGACTAGCGGGAGGGGCGTACGATACAATGAGCAGTTCTTC.

This chain joins TRBV24-1 and TRBJ2-5, with D tentatively TRBD2 (6 bases). V was pared by 4 bases and J by 7 bases, with 12 bases between. This CDR3 comprises 13 residues. Per the germline V gene, CDR1 is KGHDR and CDR2 is SFDVKD. The CDR3 DNA reads as TGTGCCACCAGTGACCCGCTGGGAGGGACCCAGTACTTC. Translation: CATSDPLGGTQYF.

This clone has just one count. The rearrangement joins TRBV5-1 to TRBJ1-4, with TRBD1 as a possible D gene (6 bases). Trimming removed 6 bases at V and 0 bases at J, with 12 bases between. CDR1 is SGHRS, CDR2 YFSETQ, per germline. The CDR3 has 15 amino acids. CDR3 sequence reads: CASKQTGTTNEKLFF. DNA of the CDR3: TGCGCCAGCAAACAGACAGGAACAACTAATGAAAAACTGTTTTTT. The full variable domain, completed using reference TRBV5-1 and TRBJ1-4, is KAGVTQTPRYLIKTRGQQVTLSCSPISGHRSVSWYQQTPGQGLQFLFEYFSETQRNKGNFPGRFSGRQFSNSRSEMNVSTLELGDSALYLCASKQTGTTNEKLFFGSGTQLSVL.

The chain joins TRBV9 to TRBJ1-2; D not resolved. Trimming removed 0 bases from V and 4 bases from J, with 7 bases in between. Germline V gene data show CDR1 as SGDLS and CDR2 as YYNGEE. The CDR3 extends over 13 amino acids. CDR3 bases: TGTGCCAGCAGCGTAGATGGAGGCTATGGCTACACCTTC. Translating it yields CASSVDGGYGYTF.

The count of this clone is one. The gene calls are TRBV7-2 and TRBJ2-7, with no clear D. The germline V gene encodes CDR1 SGHTA and CDR2 FQGNSA. The CDR3 contains 14 residues. V was cut by 3 bases and J by 6 bases, with 15 bases left in between. The CDR3 DNA sequence: TGTGCCAGCAGCTTGATCAGCCTAGGCCGCGAGCAGTACTTC. This translates into CASSLISLGREQYF.

The chain joins TRBV11-2 to TRBJ1-3, with D possibly being TRBD1 (5 bases). Germline values: CDR1 SGHAT, CDR2 FQNNGV. Trimming pared 5 bases from V and 7 bases from J, leaving 15 bases between. This CDR3 is 14 amino acids long. The CDR3 sequence is CASSMGLGTNTIYF. CDR3 nucleotide sequence: TGTGCCAGCAGCATGGGACTGGGGACGAACACCATATATTTT. Drawing the rest from reference TRBV11-2 and TRBJ1-3, the complete variable domain is EAGVAQSPRYKIIEKRQSVAFWCNPISGHATLYWYQQILGQGPKLLIQFQNNGVVDDSQLPKDRFSAERLKGVDSTLKIQPAKLEDSAVYLCASSMGLGTNTIYFGEGSWLTVV.

This rearrangement joins TRBV19 to TRBJ2-2; 12 nucleotides line up with TRBD2. V dropped 11 bases and J dropped 5; count of bases not matched to a gene: 6. The germline gives CDR1 LNHDA, CDR2 SQIVND (reference sequence). This CDR3 has 14 residues. For the CDR3, the DNA is TGTGCCGCCCGGACTAGCGGGATGACCGGGGAGCTGTTTTTT. It encodes CAARTSGMTGELFF.

J is TRBJ1-5 and V is TRBV27; 10 bases align to TRBD1. V lost 5 bases to trimming and J lost 7 bases; unmatched junction nucleotides: 5. This CDR3 is 14 amino acids long. The germline CDR1 and CDR2 sequences are MNHEY and SMNVEV (reference sequence). CDR3 amino acids: CASSLRQGAQPQHF. The CDR3 DNA sequence: TGTGCCAGCAGTCTCCGACAGGGGGCCCAGCCCCAGCATTTT.

The V gene is TRBV27, the J gene TRBJ2-7; perhaps TRBD2 as D (5 bases). The V gene lost 4 bases and the J gene lost 6 bases, with 10 bases spanning the gap. CDR1 and CDR2 from the germline V gene are MNHEY and SMNVEV (reference sequence). This CDR3 is built from 12 residues. This chain's CDR3 is CASSSKGSEQYF. CDR3 nucleotides: TGTGCCAGCAGTTCCAAAGGGAGCGAGCAGTACTTC.